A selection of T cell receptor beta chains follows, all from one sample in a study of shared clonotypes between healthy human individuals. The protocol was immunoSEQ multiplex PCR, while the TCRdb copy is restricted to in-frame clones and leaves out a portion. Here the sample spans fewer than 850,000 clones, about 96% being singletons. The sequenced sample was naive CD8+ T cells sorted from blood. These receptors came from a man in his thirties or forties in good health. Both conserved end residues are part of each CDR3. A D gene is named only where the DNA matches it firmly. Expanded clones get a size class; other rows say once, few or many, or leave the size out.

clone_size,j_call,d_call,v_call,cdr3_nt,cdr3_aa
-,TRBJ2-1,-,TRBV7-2,TGTGCCAGCAGCCCATCACTTTCGGGGAAGGAGCAGTTCTTC,CASSPSLSGKEQFF
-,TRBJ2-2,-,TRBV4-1,TGCGCCAGCAGCCGAATGATTAACACCGGGGAGCTGTTTTTT,CASSRMINTGELFF
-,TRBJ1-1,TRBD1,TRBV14,TGTGCCAGCAGCCAAACAGGGGTGGGAGACACTGAAGCTTTCTTT,CASSQTGVGDTEAFF
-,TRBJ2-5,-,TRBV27,TGTGCCAGCAGTTCCAGGGGTCAAGAGACCCAGTACTTC,CASSSRGQETQYF
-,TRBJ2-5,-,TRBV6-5,TGTGCCAGCAGTTACTCGTCTGGGGCCGCAGAGACCCAGTACTTC,CASSYSSGAAETQYF
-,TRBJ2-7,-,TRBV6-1,TGTGCCAGCAGTGAAACTCTCGAGACTAGTGGCGAGCAGTACTTC,CASSETLETSGEQYF
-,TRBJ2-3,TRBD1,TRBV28,TGTTTATCTCACGGGACAGGGCGCACAGATACGCAGTATTTT,CLSHGTGRTDTQYF
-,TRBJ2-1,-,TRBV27,TGTGCCAGCAGTCTCTCGTTCGGGAGAGGATACAATGAGCAGTTCTTC,CASSLSFGRGYNEQFF
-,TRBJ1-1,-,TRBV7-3,TGTGCCAGCAGCCCCGACCCGACAGCTGAAGCTTTCTTT,CASSPDPTAEAFF
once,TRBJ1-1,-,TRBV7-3,TGTGCCAGCAGCTTAGGGCCGAGCACTGAAGCTTTCTTT,CASSLGPSTEAFF
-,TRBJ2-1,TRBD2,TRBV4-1,TGCGCCAGCAGCCAAGAAGTTGGGACTAGCGGGGACAATGAGCAGTTCTTC,CASSQEVGTSGDNEQFF
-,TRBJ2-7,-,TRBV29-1,TGCAGCGTTGCCGAGCTGTTAGACAGGGTGCGGGGATCCTACGAGCAGTACTTC,CSVAELLDRVRGSYEQYF
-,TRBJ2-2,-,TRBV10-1,TGCGCCAGCAGTGATCTACAGGGACCCGGGGAGCTGTTTTTT,CASSDLQGPGELFF
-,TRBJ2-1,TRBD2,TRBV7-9,TGTGCCAGCAGCTTAACTAAGAGCGGGGGTGGGTTCAATGAGCAGTTCTTC,CASSLTKSGGGFNEQFF
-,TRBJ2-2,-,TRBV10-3,TGTGCCATCAGTGGTGATTTTCTAGGGGCCGGGGAGCTGTTTTTT,CAISGDFLGAGELFF
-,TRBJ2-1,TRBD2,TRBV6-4,TGTGCCAGCAGAGCGTTAGCGGGAGTGGCCGAGCAGTTCTTC,CASRALAGVAEQFF
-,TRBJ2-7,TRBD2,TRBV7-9,TGTGCCAGCAGCTTTTTTACTAGCGGGGCAGCGTACGAGCAGTACTTC,CASSFFTSGAAYEQYF
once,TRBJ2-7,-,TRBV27,TGTGCCAGCAGTTCCTCTGGCTACGAGCAGTACTTC,CASSSSGYEQYF
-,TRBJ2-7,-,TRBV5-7,TGTGCCAGCAGCTCCAGGGCCCCCTACTCCTACGAGCAGTACTTC,CASSSRAPYSYEQYF
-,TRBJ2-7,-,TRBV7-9,TGTGCCAGCAGCTTAGGGGGTGGGGTGCTCTCCTACGAGCAGTACTTC,CASSLGGGVLSYEQYF
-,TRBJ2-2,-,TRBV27,TGTGCCAGCAGCACCAGCGGGCAACCGAACACCGGGGAGCTGTTTTTT,CASSTSGQPNTGELFF
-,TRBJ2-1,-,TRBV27,TGTGCCAGCAGTTTATCGAAGACTATGGTGGACAATGAGCAGTTCTTC,CASSLSKTMVDNEQFF
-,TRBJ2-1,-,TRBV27,TGTGCCAGCAGGCGGGGCCGTCTTGAGCAGTTCTTC,CASRRGRLEQFF
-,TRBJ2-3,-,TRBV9,TGTGCCAGCAGCCGGGGGACAGAAACCAGCACAGATACGCAGTATTTT,CASSRGTETSTDTQYF
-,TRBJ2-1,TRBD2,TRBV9,TGTGCCAGCAGCGTAGCGTCTAGCGGGTACAATGAGCAGTTCTTC,CASSVASSGYNEQFF
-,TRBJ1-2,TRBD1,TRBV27,TGTGCCAGCAGTTTAACCAGGGGGGTTTATGGCTACACCTTC,CASSLTRGVYGYTF
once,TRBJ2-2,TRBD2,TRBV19,TGTGCCAGTAGTCCCCGAGTAGCGGGTCTCGGGGAGCTGTTTTTT,CASSPRVAGLGELFF
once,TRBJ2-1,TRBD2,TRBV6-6,TGTGCCAGCGGCCCGGGACTAGAGGTGAATGAGCAGTTCTTC,CASGPGLEVNEQFF
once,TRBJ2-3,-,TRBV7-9,TGTGCCAGCAGCTTAGTATGGACAGACACAGATACGCAGTATTTT,CASSLVWTDTDTQYF
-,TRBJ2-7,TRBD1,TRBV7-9,TGTGCCAGCAGCCATCGACAGGGCCGAAACGAGCAGTACTTC,CASSHRQGRNEQYF
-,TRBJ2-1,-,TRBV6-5,TGTGCCAGCGGACCCTCCTACAATGAGCAGTTCTTC,CASGPSYNEQFF
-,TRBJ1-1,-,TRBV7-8,TGTGCCAGCAGCCCCCCGGACGGACGGCATGAAGCTTTCTTT,CASSPPDGRHEAFF
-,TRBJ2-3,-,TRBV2,TGTGCCAGCAGTTCGAGTCCCCTACCCAGGCACACAGATACGCAGTATTTT,CASSSSPLPRHTDTQYF
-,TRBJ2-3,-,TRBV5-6,TGTGCCAGCAGCTTGATTACTGATACGCAGTATTTT,CASSLITDTQYF
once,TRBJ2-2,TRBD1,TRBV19,TGTGCCAGTAGTTTTCACCGAGGACAGGGAAAAAACACCGGGGAGCTGTTTTTT,CASSFHRGQGKNTGELFF
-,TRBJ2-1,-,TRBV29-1,TGCAGCGTTGCAGGCAATGAGCAGTTCTTC,CSVAGNEQFF
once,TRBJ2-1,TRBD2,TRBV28,TGTGCCAGCAGCCCCCCCCGTAGCGGGAGCAATGAGCAGTTCTTC,CASSPPRSGSNEQFF
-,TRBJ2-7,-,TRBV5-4,TGTGCCAGCAGCTTGGACCCGGACGGAGCCTACGAGCAGTACTTC,CASSLDPDGAYEQYF
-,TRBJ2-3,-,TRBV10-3,TGTGCCATCAGTGAGTCCGGAGATACGCAGTATTTT,CAISESGDTQYF
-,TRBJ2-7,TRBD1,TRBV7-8,TGTGCCAGCAGCTTAGGGGACAGGGGATCCTACGAGCAGTACTTC,CASSLGDRGSYEQYF
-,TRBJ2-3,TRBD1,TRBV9,TGTGCCAGCAGCGTCAGGGGGCTGGAGTACGATACGCAGTATTTT,CASSVRGLEYDTQYF
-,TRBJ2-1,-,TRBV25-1,TGTGCCAGCAGTGAAGCGGCTCGACACAATGAGCAGTTCTTC,CASSEAARHNEQFF
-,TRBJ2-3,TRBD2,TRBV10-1,TGCGCCAGCAGTGGACTAGCGGACACAGATACGCAGTATTTT,CASSGLADTDTQYF
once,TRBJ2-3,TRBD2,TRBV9,TGTGCCAGCAGCGTAGAGGTAGCGGGAAGAGGCACAGATACGCAGTATTTT,CASSVEVAGRGTDTQYF
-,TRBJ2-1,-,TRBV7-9,TGTGCCAGCCACCTAGTGGGGAATGAGCAGTTCTTC,CASHLVGNEQFF
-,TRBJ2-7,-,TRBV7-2,TGTGCCAGCAGCTTGACGGGTCATGGAAACTACGAGCAGTACTTC,CASSLTGHGNYEQYF
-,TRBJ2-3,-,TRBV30,TGTGCCTGGAGTGGGGGTTTCGCAGATACGCAGTATTTT,CAWSGGFADTQYF
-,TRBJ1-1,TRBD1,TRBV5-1,TGCGCCAGCAGCTCTTGGGCCCCGACAGGGCCCTCCATGAACACTGAAGCTTTCTTT,CASSSWAPTGPSMNTEAFF
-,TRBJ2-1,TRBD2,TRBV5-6,TGTGCCAGCAGCCCCCCCCGGACTAGCGGGAGGTATGGTGAGCAGTTCTTC,CASSPPRTSGRYGEQFF
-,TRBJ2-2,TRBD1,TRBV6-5,TGTGCCAGCAGTTGGGACAGACAGGGGGGTCGCGGGGAGCTGTTTTTT,CASSWDRQGGRGELFF